This entry lists 3 T cell receptor beta chains sequenced from one sample in a study of metastatic and nonmetastatic thyroid tumors. Until they underwent thyroid surgery, no patient had received any treatment. From the PCR reads, TCRdb re-called clones with MiXCR. The table shows around 25,000 clones, with roughly 22% occurring only once. The sequenced sample consisted of adjacent normal tissue. The receptor source for this set is a female donor with papillary thyroid cancer or a benign thyroid nodule (not recorded which). Some clones in this sample may be carry-over from other donors' samples.

This clone has ten or more counts. The chain couples TRBV2 to TRBJ1-2; D is perhaps TRBD1 (6 bases). Germline V gene lookup returns CDR1 SNHLY and CDR2 FYNNEI. Trimming left V 5 bases short and J 1 base short, with 14 bases between. CDR3 length: 15 amino acids. CDR3 DNA: TGTGCCAGCAGTTGGGGGCAGGGTCTTAACTATGGCTACACCTTC. Translation gives CASSWGQGLNYGYTF.

At least ten counts were recorded for this clone. The gene calls are TRBV2 and TRBJ2-5; 9 nucleotides match TRBD2. Losses at the gene ends were 3 bases for V and 5 bases for J; bases not matched to a gene: 10. The CDR3 loop spans 16 amino acids. CDR1 SNHLY and CDR2 FYNNEI come from the germline V gene. CDR3 loop: CASSDLSGSGVETQYF. CDR3 sequence (DNA): TGTGCCAGCAGTGATCTTAGCGGGAGTGGAGTGGAGACCCAGTACTTC.

In this sample, this clone turned up many times. The chain carries TRBV18 and TRBJ2-7; D possibly matches TRBD1 or TRBD2 (5 bases each). Germline V lookup: CDR1 KGHSH, CDR2 LQKENI. Trimming stripped 6 bases from V and 2 bases from J, with 14 bases between. This CDR3 region has 14 residues. The CDR3 spells CASSHRDRAYEQYF. CDR3 in DNA: TGTGCCAGCTCGCACCGGGACCGAGCCTACGAGCAGTACTTC.